This record looks at one T cell receptor (beta chain) sequence and its context. Its specificity is not known. Staff drew ten milliliters of peripheral blood from each donor. Isolated per sample were at least 7 million PBMCs. The data were taken from a study of blood T cells in healthy people across ages. Study-level findings and limits: Comparison with aged donors showed that long-lived donors had more naive CD4+ cells and higher diversity.

Using a J-beta primer mix together with a sample-barcoded 5' primer, a second PCR was run for roughly 7 to 12 cycles. TCRdb recomputed calls from the 5' RACE reads with MiXCR, one row per CDR3 protein. Among roughly 1.7 million distinct CDR3 sequences listed, roughly 32% were seen once. The CDR3 length is 14 residues. V dropped 4 bases and J dropped 11; count of bases not matched to a gene: 13. From germline, CDR1 is SNHLY and CDR2 FYNNEI. Sample: blood. The J gene is TRBJ2-5, the V gene TRBV2; 7 nucleotides line up with TRBD2. The clonotype originates from a woman aged 30 to 39 in good health. CDR3 region: CASSARGDYMEQYF. The CDR3 nucleotides are TGTGCCAGCAGTGCGAGAGGGGACTACATGGAGCAGTACTTC.